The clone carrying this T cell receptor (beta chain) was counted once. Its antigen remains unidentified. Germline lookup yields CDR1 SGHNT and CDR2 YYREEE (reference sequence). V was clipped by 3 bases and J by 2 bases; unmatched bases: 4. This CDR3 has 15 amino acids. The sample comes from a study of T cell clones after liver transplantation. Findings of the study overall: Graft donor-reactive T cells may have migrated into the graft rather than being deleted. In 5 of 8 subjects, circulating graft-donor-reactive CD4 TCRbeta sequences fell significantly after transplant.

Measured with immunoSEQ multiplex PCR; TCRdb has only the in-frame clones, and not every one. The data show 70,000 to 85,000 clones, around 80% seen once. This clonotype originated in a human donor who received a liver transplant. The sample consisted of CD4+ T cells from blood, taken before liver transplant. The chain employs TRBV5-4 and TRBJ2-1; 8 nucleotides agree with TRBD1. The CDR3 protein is CASSSDRGAYNEQFF. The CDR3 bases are TGTGCCAGCAGCTCCGACAGGGGAGCCTACAATGAGCAGTTCTTC. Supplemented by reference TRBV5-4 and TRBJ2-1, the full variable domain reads ETGVTQSPTHLIKTRGQQVTLRCSSQSGHNTVSWYQQALGQGPQFIFQYYREEENGRGNFPPRFSGLQFPNYSSELNVNALELDDSALYLCASSSDRGAYNEQFFGPGTRLTVL.